This T cell receptor beta chain was identified in a study of blood T cell repertoires in COVID-19. On the study more broadly: The samples span acute and convalescent COVID-19 from the United States, Italy and Spain. T cells, B-cell-depleted T cells, or PBMCs supplied cDNA or gDNA.

The CDR3 is 15 amino acids. The germline V gene has CDR1 LGHDT and CDR2 YNNKEL (reference sequence). Germline trimming cut 6 bases from V and 2 bases from J; bases unmatched to any gene: 8. Patients in Seattle were enrolled during active infection, then followed longitudinally. Authors' data handling: Amplifying reference gene primers gave estimates of nucleated cell counts. Only in-frame clones appear in the TCRdb table, and some are missing; sequencing was by immunoSEQ multiplex PCR. The DNA was the basis for D and trimming; V, J and clone size are from that table. This table holds 150,000 or so clones, more than 80% found once.

The receptor was derived from a woman aged 60-75 years with COVID-19, enrolled during active disease. Material for sequencing was peripheral blood. V and J are TRBV3-1 (or the pseudogene TRBV3-2) and TRBJ2-3; 7 positions match TRBD2. In DNA form, the CDR3 reads TGTGCCAGCAGTAACGGGGGGACCTTCACAGATACGCAGTATTTT. This gives the protein CASSNGGTFTDTQYF.